These 16 T cell receptor beta chains came from one sample sequenced in a study of shared clonotypes between healthy human individuals. Naive CD8 cells lacked CD45RO, underwent positive selection for CCR7 and left out terminally differentiated effector memory CD45RA+ cells. Generated by immunoSEQ multiplex PCR, the TCRdb table keeps only in-frame clones and is missing some. Of hundreds of thousands of clones in the sample, approximately 90% are singletons; the top ten hold about a quarter. Input material: naive CD8+ T cells sorted from blood. Receptors originate from a man aged 25-45 years in good health.

The chain is built from TRBV18 and TRBJ2-1; 7 nucleotides line up with TRBD2. Germline V gene sequence: CDR1 KGHSH, CDR2 LQKENI. This CDR3 is 16 amino acids long. With 6 bases clipped from V and 1 base from J, the junction kept 9 bases outside the gene matches. CDR3 sequence reads: CASSQKSGISYNEQFF. CDR3 DNA: TGTGCCAGCTCTCAGAAAAGCGGGATTTCCTACAATGAGCAGTTCTTC.

The chain links TRBV27 to TRBJ2-3; possible D gene TRBD2, 5 bases. Trimming removed 6 bases at V and 2 bases at J, with 15 bases between. CDR3 size: 15 residues. Germline V lookup: CDR1 MNHEY, CDR2 SMNVEV (reference sequence). The CDR3 loop reads CASSLLAFATDTQYF. The CDR3 DNA follows: TGTGCCAGCAGCCTATTAGCGTTTGCCACAGATACGCAGTATTTT.

This clone has only one observation. The chain carries TRBV19 and TRBJ2-2, with D tentatively TRBD1 (5 bases). V lost 3 bases and J lost 7, with 12 bases in between. The germline gives CDR1 LNHDA, CDR2 SQIVND (reference sequence). The CDR3 runs 14 residues. As DNA, the CDR3 is TGTGCCAGTAGTATCGCAGGGTTGGTCGGGGAGCTGTTTTTT. Protein: CASSIAGLVGELFF. Filled out from reference TRBV19 and TRBJ2-2, the complete variable domain reads DGGITQSPKYLFRKEGQNVTLSCEQNLNHDAMYWYRQDPGQGLRLIYYSQIVNDFQKGDIAEGYSVSREKKESFPLTVTSAQKNPTAFYLCASSIAGLVGELFFGEGSRLTVL.

The V call is TRBV5-1, the J call TRBJ1-1; a weak D match, TRBD1 (5 bases). Per the germline V gene, CDR1 is SGHRS and CDR2 is YFSETQ. This CDR3 spans 14 amino acids. V was trimmed by 2 bases and J by 5 bases, leaving 13 bases between them. The CDR3, as DNA: TGCGCCAGCAGCTTCCGGGGCGTTGGGACTGAAGCTTTCTTT. Its translation is CASSFRGVGTEAFF.

This chain uses TRBV28 with TRBJ2-6, with 9 bases that match TRBD1. Germline loops: CDR1 MDHEN, CDR2 SYDVKM. V gave up 6 bases and J gave up 3 bases; unmatched junction bases: 6. The length of the CDR3 is 16 residues. The CDR3 protein is CASSTRDRVGANVLTF. Here the CDR3 DNA reads TGTGCCAGCAGCACTAGGGACAGGGTTGGGGCCAACGTCCTGACTTTC.

The rearrangement uses TRBV10-3 and TRBJ1-1; the D is unclear. With 3 bases removed from V and 1 base from J, the gap between germline ends came to 6 bases. Germline lookup yields CDR1 ENHRY and CDR2 SYGVKD. The CDR3 is 13 amino acids. The CDR3 protein is CAISDWGNTEAFF. The CDR3 coding sequence is TGTGCCATCAGTGATTGGGGGAACACTGAAGCTTTCTTT.

The chain joins TRBV28 to TRBJ1-1; D ambiguous. The germline V gene has CDR1 MDHEN and CDR2 SYDVKM. This CDR3 contains 14 residues. Trimming took off 3 bases at V and 0 bases at J, with 8 bases between the two ends. The CDR3 coding sequence is TGTGCCAGCAGTTTTGAGGAAATGAACACTGAAGCTTTCTTT. As protein: CASSFEEMNTEAFF. Using reference TRBV28 and TRBJ1-1 for the parts outside the CDR3, the full variable domain is DVKVTQSSRYLVKRTGEKVFLECVQDMDHENMFWYRQDPGLGLRLIYFSYDVKMKEKGDIPEGYSVSREKKERFSLILESASTNQTSMYLCASSFEEMNTEAFFGQGTRLTVV.

The V and J genes are TRBV6-6 and TRBJ2-7; D uncertain. Trimming shortened V by 2 bases and J by 0 bases, and 11 bases separated the two germline ends. Germline V gene lookup returns CDR1 MNHNY and CDR2 SVGAGI (reference sequence). The CDR3 length is 15 residues. CDR3 sequence reads: CASSYRSVRSYEQYF. CDR3 nucleotide sequence: TGTGCCAGCAGTTACCGGAGCGTCCGCTCCTACGAGCAGTACTTC.

The chain carries TRBV9 and TRBJ2-5; 8 bases are shared with TRBD1. Germline CDR1 reads SGDLS; CDR2 reads YYNGEE. CDR3 length: 17 amino acids. The V gene end was trimmed by 3 bases and the J gene end by 5 bases; junction bases not matched to a gene: 15. The CDR3 sequence is CASSAKSLAGGLETQYF. In DNA, the CDR3 is TGTGCCAGCAGCGCCAAAAGCTTGGCAGGGGGCCTGGAGACCCAGTACTTC.

V gene TRBV11-2 combines with J gene TRBJ1-2; weak D call: TRBD1 (6 bases). Germline V gene data show CDR1 as SGHAT and CDR2 as FQNNGV. This CDR3 has 15 residues. With 0 bases removed from V and 5 bases from J, the gap between germline ends came to 13 bases. The CDR3 DNA reads as TGTGCCAGCAGCTTAGATCGGGATACAGGGTATGGCTACACCTTC. Encoded protein: CASSLDRDTGYGYTF.

The chain combines TRBV7-7 with TRBJ2-5; possibly TRBD1 for D (6 bases). The CDR3 contains 15 residues. Trimming removed 2 bases from V and 4 bases from J, with 14 bases in between. Germline loops: CDR1 SSHAT, CDR2 FNYEAQ (reference sequence). This chain's CDR3 is CASSLRSGVGETQYF. The CDR3 nucleotides read TGTGCCAGCAGCTTACGGTCAGGGGTTGGAGAGACCCAGTACTTC. Looking up the rest from reference TRBV7-7 and TRBJ2-5 gives the full variable domain: GAGVSQSPRYKVTKRGQDVTLRCDPISSHATLYWYQQALGQGPEFLTYFNYEAQPDKSGLPSDRFSAERPEGSISTLTIQRTEQRDSAMYRCASSLRSGVGETQYFGPGTRLLVL.

This clone occurred a few times. This chain joins TRBV4-2 and TRBJ1-1; tentatively, D is TRBD1 (5 bases). From germline, CDR1 is LGHNA and CDR2 YNFKEQ. V was cut by 0 bases and J by 4 bases, with 15 bases left in between. This CDR3 has 16 amino acids. The CDR3 sequence: CASSQDTWQGGTEAFF. For the CDR3, the DNA is TGTGCCAGCAGCCAAGATACGTGGCAGGGTGGCACTGAAGCTTTCTTT.

This chain links TRBV19 with TRBJ2-7, with D maybe TRBD2 (6 bases). The CDR3 spans 15 residues. Trimming removed 2 bases at V and 1 base at J, with 12 bases between. Germline V lookup: CDR1 LNHDA, CDR2 SQIVND (reference sequence). CDR3 in DNA: TGTGCCAGTAGTATATTTGACGGGGGATCCTACGAGCAGTACTTC. It specifies CASSIFDGGSYEQYF. The whole variable domain, remainder taken from reference TRBV19 and TRBJ2-7, is DGGITQSPKYLFRKEGQNVTLSCEQNLNHDAMYWYRQDPGQGLRLIYYSQIVNDFQKGDIAEGYSVSREKKESFPLTVTSAQKNPTAFYLCASSIFDGGSYEQYFGPGTRLTVT.

This rearrangement joins TRBV5-6 to TRBJ2-1; 7 bases align to TRBD2. V lost 1 base and J lost 5; bases outside the gene matches: 3. The CDR3 length is 14 residues. Germline CDR1 SGHDT, CDR2 YYEEEE. The CDR3 spells CASSLWLADNEQFF. The CDR3 DNA is TGTGCCAGCAGCTTGTGGCTAGCGGACAATGAGCAGTTCTTC.

About this clone: Distinct nucleotide sequences in the sample also encode this CDR3. The V gene is TRBV6-5, the J gene TRBJ1-1, with 9 positions matching TRBD1. The CDR3 contains 13 residues. Trimming took 4 bases from V and 4 from J; bases not matched to a gene: 1. Germline V gene lookup returns CDR1 MNHEY and CDR2 SVGAGI. The CDR3 nucleotides read TGTGCCAGCAGTTCGACAGGGGGCACTGAAGCTTTCTTT. This translates into CASSSTGGTEAFF.

The chain couples TRBV11-2 to TRBJ2-7; a weak D match, TRBD1 (7 bases). This CDR3 comprises 15 residues. Germline CDR1 and CDR2: SGHAT and FQNNGV. V lost 0 bases to trimming and J lost 6 bases, with 15 bases between them. The DNA of the CDR3 is TGTGCCAGCAGCTTAGAAGGAGGGGGCTCGTTCGAGCAGTACTTC. It yields the protein CASSLEGGGSFEQYF.